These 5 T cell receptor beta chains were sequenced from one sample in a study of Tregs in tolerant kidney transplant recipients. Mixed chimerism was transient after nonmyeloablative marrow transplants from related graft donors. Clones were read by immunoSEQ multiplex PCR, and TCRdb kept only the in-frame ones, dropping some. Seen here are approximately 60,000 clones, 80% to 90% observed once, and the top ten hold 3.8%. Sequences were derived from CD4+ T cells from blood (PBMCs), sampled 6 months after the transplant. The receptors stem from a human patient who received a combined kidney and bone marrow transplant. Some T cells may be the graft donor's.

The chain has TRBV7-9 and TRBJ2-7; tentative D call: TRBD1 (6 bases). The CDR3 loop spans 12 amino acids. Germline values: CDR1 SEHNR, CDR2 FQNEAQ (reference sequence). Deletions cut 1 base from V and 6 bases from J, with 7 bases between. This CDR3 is CASSLDRAEQYF. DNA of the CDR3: TGTGCCAGCAGCTTAGACAGGGCCGAGCAGTACTTC.

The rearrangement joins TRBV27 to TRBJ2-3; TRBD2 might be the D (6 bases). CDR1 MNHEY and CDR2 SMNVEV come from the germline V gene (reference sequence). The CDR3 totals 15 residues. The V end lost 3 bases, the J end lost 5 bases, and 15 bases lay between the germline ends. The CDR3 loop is CASSFLAIDGDTQYF. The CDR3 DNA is TGTGCCAGCAGTTTCCTAGCGATAGACGGAGATACGCAGTATTTT.

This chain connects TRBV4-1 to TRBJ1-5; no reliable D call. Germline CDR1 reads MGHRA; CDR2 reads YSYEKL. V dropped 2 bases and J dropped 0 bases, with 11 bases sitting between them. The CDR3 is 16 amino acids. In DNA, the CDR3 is TGCGCCAGCAGCCAAATTGGGCAGTATAGCAATCAGCCCCAGCATTTT. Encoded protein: CASSQIGQYSNQPQHF.

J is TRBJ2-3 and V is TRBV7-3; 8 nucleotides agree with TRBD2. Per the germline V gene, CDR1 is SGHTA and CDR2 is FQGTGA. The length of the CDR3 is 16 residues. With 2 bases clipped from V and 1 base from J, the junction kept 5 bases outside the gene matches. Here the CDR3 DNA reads TGTGCCAGCAGCTTAGGGGGAGCGGGAGGCACAGATACGCAGTATTTT. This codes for CASSLGGAGGTDTQYF.

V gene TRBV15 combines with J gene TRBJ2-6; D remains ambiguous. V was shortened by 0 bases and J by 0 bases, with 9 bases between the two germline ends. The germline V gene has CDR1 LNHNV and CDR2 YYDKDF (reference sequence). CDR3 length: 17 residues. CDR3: CATSREISGSGANVLTF. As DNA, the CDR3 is TGTGCCACCAGCAGAGAGATCTCGGGCTCTGGGGCCAACGTCCTGACTTTC.